A selection of T cell receptor beta chains follows, all from one sample in a study of OX40 agonist ivuxolimab in advanced cancers. The data were produced by immunoSEQ multiplex PCR, yet TCRdb's version contains in-frame clones alone and is incomplete. The table has more than 65,000 clones, 88% seen once. The material was CD4+ or CD8+ T cells sorted from blood, obtained in a trial of the OX40 agonist ivuxolimab. The receptors come from an adult with an advanced solid tumor such as melanoma, head and neck, liver or kidney cancer. Each CDR3 is given with its conserved first and last residue. A D gene is named only where the DNA matches it firmly. Clone sizes are given selectively: once, few, many, or a class where the clone is expanded.

>TRBJ1-1|TRBV11-2|.|15|.
TGTGCCAGCAGCCCCAGGGCAGGGGAGGGCACTGAAGCTTTCTTT
CASSPRAGEGTEAFF
>TRBJ1-1|TRBV7-9|.|16|TRBD1
TGTGCCAGCAGCTTAACAAGGGGGCGGGGGAACACTGAAGCTTTCTTT
CASSLTRGRGNTEAFF
>TRBJ1-6|TRBV7-8|.|18|.
TGTGCCAGCAGCTTATCCCCTTGGCAGGGGCTGCCGATGACACCCCTCCACTTT
CASSLSPWQGLPMTPLHF
>TRBJ1-1|TRBV27|.|15|.
TGTGCCAGCAGTCCCAGGGAAATGGGAGGCACTGAAGCTTTCTTT
CASSPREMGGTEAFF
>TRBJ1-1|TRBV2|.|13|TRBD1
TGTGCCAGCAGTTGGGACAGCAACACTGAAGCTTTCTTT
CASSWDSNTEAFF
>TRBJ2-2|TRBV19|.|12|.
TGTGCCAGTAAACGAAACACCGGGGAGCTGTTTTTT
CASKRNTGELFF
>TRBJ2-1|TRBV5-1|.|12|.
TGCGCCAGCAGCGAACTAGGAAATGAGCAGTTCTTC
CASSELGNEQFF
>TRBJ2-5|TRBV28|.|16|.
TGTGCCAGCAGTTCCAAAGGGGACCCTAAGAAAGAGACCCAGTACTTC
CASSSKGDPKKETQYF
>TRBJ1-5|TRBV9|.|15|.
TGTGCCAGCAGCGTAGACCCCAGTAACAATCAGCCCCAGCATTTT
CASSVDPSNNQPQHF
>TRBJ1-3|TRBV11-2|.|17|.
TGTGCCAGCAGCTTAGCATGGGGGATTCTCTCTGGAAACACCATATATTTT
CASSLAWGILSGNTIYF
>TRBJ2-2|TRBV10-3|few|16|.
TGTGCCATCAGTGATAGGGGGAGCGGGCACACCGGGGAGCTGTTTTTT
CAISDRGSGHTGELFF
>TRBJ2-1|TRBV27|.|15|.
TGTGCCAGCAGTTTTTCCGGCAGCTCCTACAATGAGCAGTTCTTC
CASSFSGSSYNEQFF
>TRBJ2-1|TRBV10-3|once|15|TRBD2
TGTGCCATCGGGAGGGCTAGCGGGGTCAACAATGAGCAGTTCTTC
CAIGRASGVNNEQFF
>TRBJ1-4|TRBV27|.|14|.
TGTGCCAGCAGTTTAATGTATGAGAGGAGAAAACTGTTTTTT
CASSLMYERRKLFF
>TRBJ1-4|TRBV5-4|.|15|.
TGCGCCAGCAGCCAGGCACAGACTTCTAATGAAAAACTGTTTTTT
CASSQAQTSNEKLFF
>TRBJ1-2|TRBV28|.|12|.
TGTGCCAGCAGCTCGGGGTTCTATGGCTACACCTTC
CASSSGFYGYTF
>TRBJ1-3|TRBV5-1|.|15|.
TGCGCCAGCAGCTTAGAGGGGCAAGGTGGAAACACCATATATTTT
CASSLEGQGGNTIYF
>TRBJ2-1|TRBV7-9|once|14|TRBD2
TGTGCCAGCATTGGTAGCGGGGGGTTGGGTGAGCAGTTCTTC
CASIGSGGLGEQFF
>TRBJ2-2|TRBV6-4|.|13|TRBD1
TGTGCCAGCAGGGGACAGGGCACCGGGGAGCTGTTTTTT
CASRGQGTGELFF
>TRBJ1-1|TRBV2|few|14|.
TGTGCCAGCAGTGAGATCTTCATGAACACTGAAGCTTTCTTT
CASSEIFMNTEAFF
>TRBJ2-1|TRBV11-2|.|15|.
TGTGCCAGCAGCTGGGGGGCACAGGGGGGGATTGAGCAGTTCTTC
CASSWGAQGGIEQFF
>TRBJ2-1|TRBV28|.|15|TRBD1
TGTGCCAGCAGTTATGGGACAGACTCCTACAATGAGCAGTTCTTC
CASSYGTDSYNEQFF
>TRBJ2-1|TRBV5-6|.|12|.
TGTGCCAGCAGCCTTCGGGGGCTTCAGCAGTTCTTC
CASSLRGLQQFF
>TRBJ1-3|TRBV5-6|.|16|.
TGTGCCATCCGGAAGGACCGGGCGCTTAATGGAAACACCATATATTTT
CAIRKDRALNGNTIYF